The text below deals with one T cell receptor (beta chain). The antigen is unknown. This record comes from a study of CD8 T cells in ankylosing spondylitis. Study observations and caveats: Within ankylosing spondylitis blood, a TCR beta motif made up of eight or nine highly homologous variants appeared to be characteristic.

Trimming took 6 bases from V and 5 from J; bases not matched to a gene: 13. In germline, CDR1 is SGHRS, CDR2 YFSETQ. This CDR3 is built from 17 residues. TCR beta libraries were made by quantitative 5'-RACE with molecular barcodes. In TCRdb, the 5' RACE reads were re-called with MiXCR into one record per CDR3 protein. The data show some 800,000 distinct CDR3 sequences, over 9.5% seen once. Sample: blood, either unsorted or a sorted T cell fraction (not recorded which). The receptor comes from a male donor with ankylosing spondylitis. The V and J genes are TRBV5-1 and TRBJ2-1; 11 nucleotides line up with TRBD2. The CDR3 sequence: CASKRTSGPRGDNEQFF. CDR3 nucleotide sequence: TGCGCCAGCAAAAGGACTAGCGGGCCAAGGGGGGACAATGAGCAGTTCTTC.